The rows below give T cell receptor beta chains drawn from one sample of a study of cytomegalovirus exposure and HLA in healthy donors. TCRdb's copy holds only in-frame clones and misses some; the assay was immunoSEQ multiplex PCR. Of about 140,000 clones detected, around 65% appear once; the ten largest clones hold around 1.8%. Material for sequencing was PBMCs. The receptors here all came from a male donor in good health and CMV-seronegative. Both conserved end residues are part of each CDR3. The D gene is left open where the match is weak. Clone size is given for some rows only: seen once, a few or many times, or a class if the clone is expanded.

size: NA
D: NA
length: 16
J: TRBJ1-4
V: TRBV12-1
CDR3: CASSLVPGQGCEKLFF
DNA: TGTGCCAGCAGCTTAGTTCCGGGACAGGGTTGTGAAAAACTGTTTTTT

size: NA
D: TRBD2
length: 13
J: TRBJ2-1
V: TRBV7-3
CDR3: CASSQRGGGEQFF
DNA: TGTGCCAGCAGCCAACGGGGGGGCGGTGAGCAGTTCTTC

size: few
D: NA
length: 12
J: TRBJ1-2
V: TRBV30
CDR3: CAWSNQGGGYTF
DNA: TGTGCCTGGAGTAACCAGGGTGGTGGCTACACCTTC

size: NA
D: TRBD2
length: 17
J: TRBJ2-1
V: TRBV5-1
CDR3: CASSFPASGGLLHEQFF
DNA: TGCGCCAGCAGCTTCCCCGCTAGCGGGGGGCTCCTCCATGAGCAGTTCTTC

size: few
D: NA
length: 11
J: TRBJ2-7
V: TRBV29-1
CDR3: CSVRGYYEQYF
DNA: TGCAGCGTCCGGGGGTACTACGAGCAGTACTTC

size: NA
D: TRBD1
length: 13
J: TRBJ1-1
V: TRBV2
CDR3: CASSGQGDTEAFF
DNA: TGTGCCAGCAGTGGACAGGGGGACACTGAAGCTTTCTTT

size: NA
D: NA
length: 13
J: TRBJ2-3
V: TRBV10-2
CDR3: CASRLQVTDTQYF
DNA: TGCGCCAGCAGGTTACAGGTCACAGATACGCAGTATTTT

size: once
D: TRBD1
length: 14
J: TRBJ1-1
V: TRBV2
CDR3: CASTVDRVNTEAFF
DNA: TGTGCCAGCACCGTTGACAGGGTGAACACTGAAGCTTTCTTT

size: NA
D: TRBD2
length: 16
J: TRBJ2-2
V: TRBV9
CDR3: CASSVGLAGSTGELFF
DNA: TGTGCCAGCAGCGTTGGGCTAGCGGGGTCCACCGGGGAGCTGTTTTTT

size: NA
D: NA
length: 12
J: TRBJ2-7
V: TRBV28
CDR3: CASRAPGNEQYF
DNA: TGTGCCAGCAGGGCACCAGGGAACGAGCAGTACTTC

size: NA
D: NA
length: 8
J: TRBJ1-1
V: TRBV20-1
CDR3: CSARQFFF
DNA: TGCAGTGCTCGACAGTTCTTCTTT

size: NA
D: TRBD1
length: 15
J: TRBJ2-7
V: TRBV28
CDR3: CASSQTGALSYEQYF
DNA: TGTGCCAGCAGCCAGACAGGGGCCCTATCCTACGAGCAGTACTTC

size: NA
D: TRBD2
length: 15
J: TRBJ2-7
V: TRBV11-2
CDR3: CASSLAGGPSVEQYF
DNA: TGTGCCAGCAGCTTAGCGGGGGGGCCTTCTGTCGAGCAGTACTTC

size: few
D: TRBD1
length: 17
J: TRBJ1-4
V: TRBV29-1
CDR3: CSAQSGQGGATNEKLFF
DNA: TGCAGCGCCCAATCCGGACAGGGCGGTGCAACTAATGAAAAACTGTTTTTT

size: NA
D: NA
length: 14
J: TRBJ1-6
V: TRBV6-5
CDR3: CASSYEGGNSPLHF
DNA: TGTGCCAGCAGTTACGAAGGGGGTAATTCACCCCTCCACTTT

size: once
D: NA
length: 14
J: TRBJ1-1
V: TRBV6-1
CDR3: CASRLGAANTEAFF
DNA: TGTGCCAGTAGGTTGGGGGCAGCGAACACTGAAGCTTTCTTT

size: NA
D: TRBD2
length: 13
J: TRBJ2-7
V: TRBV25-1
CDR3: CASIGPPGGEQYF
DNA: TGTGCCAGCATTGGCCCCCCGGGGGGCGAGCAGTACTTC

size: few
D: TRBD1
length: 15
J: TRBJ1-2
V: TRBV28
CDR3: CASSGDRGSNYGYTF
DNA: TGTGCCAGCAGTGGCGACAGGGGGTCTAACTATGGCTACACCTTC

size: NA
D: NA
length: 15
J: TRBJ1-2
V: TRBV25-1
CDR3: CASSDQGRANYGYTF
DNA: TGTGCCAGCAGTGACCAGGGGAGAGCTAACTATGGCTACACCTTC

size: NA
D: TRBD1
length: 14
J: TRBJ2-7
V: TRBV29-1
CDR3: CSVERGQGAAEQYF
DNA: TGCAGCGTTGAGCGGGGACAGGGGGCGGCCGAGCAGTACTTC

size: NA
D: TRBD2
length: 15
J: TRBJ2-1
V: TRBV7-2
CDR3: CASSLAVGGYNEQFF
DNA: TGTGCCAGCAGCTTAGCGGTCGGGGGGTACAATGAGCAGTTCTTC

size: NA
D: TRBD1
length: 14
J: TRBJ2-1
V: TRBV29-1
CDR3: CSVEGSTGTDEQFF
DNA: TGCAGCGTTGAAGGCTCGACAGGGACCGATGAGCAGTTCTTC

size: NA
D: NA
length: 14
J: TRBJ2-1
V: TRBV5-1
CDR3: CASSWGQTRNEQFF
DNA: TGCGCCAGCAGCTGGGGCCAGACTCGGAATGAGCAGTTCTTC

size: NA
D: NA
length: 15
J: TRBJ2-3
V: TRBV5-1
CDR3: CASSLSGGSTDTQYF
DNA: TGCGCCAGCAGCTTGTCGGGGGGCAGCACAGATACGCAGTATTTT

size: NA
D: NA
length: 14
J: TRBJ1-3
V: TRBV19
CDR3: CASSLILSGNTIYF
DNA: TGTGCCAGTAGTCTTATACTCTCTGGAAACACCATATATTTT

size: NA
D: TRBD1
length: 12
J: TRBJ2-7
V: TRBV10-1
CDR3: CASSDTGGLVSF
DNA: TGCGCCAGCAGCGATACAGGGGGCCTTGTCAGCTTC

size: once
D: NA
length: 15
J: TRBJ2-2
V: TRBV19
CDR3: CASSSQGSNTGELFF
DNA: TGTGCCAGTAGTAGCCAGGGCTCGAACACCGGGGAGCTGTTTTTT

size: NA
D: TRBD1
length: 14
J: TRBJ1-1
V: TRBV9
CDR3: CASRPPGQGLEAFF
DNA: TGTGCCAGCAGACCCCCGGGACAGGGGCTTGAAGCTTTCTTT

size: NA
D: NA
length: 15
J: TRBJ1-1
V: TRBV5-5
CDR3: CASRPRQQWNTEAFF
DNA: TGTGCCAGCAGGCCTCGACAGCAATGGAACACTGAAGCTTTCTTT

size: few
D: TRBD2
length: 15
J: TRBJ2-7
V: TRBV27
CDR3: CASSGLAGGRREQYF
DNA: TGTGCCAGCAGCGGACTAGCGGGGGGGCGGCGCGAGCAGTACTTC

size: NA
D: NA
length: 13
J: TRBJ1-6
V: TRBV5-6
CDR3: CASSRQVDSPLHF
DNA: TGTGCCAGCAGCCGACAGGTGGATTCACCCCTCCACTTT

size: NA
D: NA
length: 13
J: TRBJ1-1
V: TRBV7-3
CDR3: CASRQVQGTEAFF
DNA: TGTGCCAGCAGACAGGTCCAGGGAACTGAAGCTTTCTTT

size: few
D: NA
length: 17
J: TRBJ2-1
V: TRBV29-1
CDR3: CSVEFRRGEGSYNEQFF
DNA: TGCAGCGTTGAATTTCGTCGAGGCGAGGGCTCCTACAATGAGCAGTTCTTC

size: NA
D: NA
length: 15
J: TRBJ2-3
V: TRBV9
CDR3: CASSPTGGGTDTQYF
DNA: TGTGCCAGCAGCCCAACCGGGGGTGGCACAGATACGCAGTATTTT

size: NA
D: NA
length: 13
J: TRBJ1-2
V: TRBV6-1
CDR3: CASRVSGAYGYTF
DNA: TGTGCCAGCAGAGTTTCAGGGGCCTATGGCTACACCTTC

size: NA
D: NA
length: 17
J: TRBJ2-5
V: TRBV18
CDR3: CASSPPWGGASQETQYF
DNA: TGTGCCAGCTCACCACCGTGGGGGGGGGCCTCGCAAGAGACCCAGTACTTC

size: NA
D: TRBD2
length: 18
J: TRBJ2-3
V: TRBV7-2
CDR3: CASSQGGLAGVNTDTQYF
DNA: TGTGCCAGCAGCCAGGGGGGACTAGCGGGGGTGAACACAGATACGCAGTATTTT

size: NA
D: NA
length: 19
J: TRBJ1-5
V: TRBV12-2
CDR3: CASRLAWTDVSFGNQPQHF
DNA: TGTGCAAGTCGCTTAGCGTGGACAGACGTTTCCTTTGGCAATCAGCCCCAGCATTTT

size: NA
D: NA
length: 12
J: TRBJ1-2
V: TRBV27
CDR3: CASSLRGGGYTF
DNA: TGTGCCAGCAGTTTACGGGGGGGAGGCTACACCTTC

size: NA
D: NA
length: 11
J: TRBJ1-6
V: TRBV7-9
CDR3: CAVTGDSPLHF
DNA: TGTGCCGTAACAGGAGATTCACCCCTCCACTTT

size: NA
D: TRBD1
length: 15
J: TRBJ1-2
V: TRBV7-9
CDR3: CASSVFTDRGYGYTF
DNA: TGTGCCAGCAGCGTTTTTACGGACAGGGGCTATGGCTACACCTTC

size: few
D: TRBD1
length: 17
J: TRBJ2-3
V: TRBV4-1
CDR3: CASSQFTGQGFTDTQYF
DNA: TGCGCCAGCAGCCAATTTACGGGACAGGGGTTTACAGATACGCAGTATTTT

size: NA
D: NA
length: 13
J: TRBJ2-1
V: TRBV7-9
CDR3: CASSLVVRDEQFF
DNA: TGTGCCAGCAGCTTAGTTGTGAGAGATGAGCAGTTCTTC

size: NA
D: NA
length: 15
J: TRBJ1-2
V: TRBV19
CDR3: CASSIQADPYYGYTF
DNA: TGTGCCAGTAGTATACAAGCGGACCCCTACTATGGCTACACCTTC

size: once
D: NA
length: 15
J: TRBJ2-7
V: TRBV7-2
CDR3: CASSLTLSSDYEQYF
DNA: TGTGCCAGCAGCTTAACATTATCGAGCGACTACGAGCAGTACTTC

size: NA
D: TRBD2
length: 16
J: TRBJ2-7
V: TRBV30
CDR3: CAWSVPRTSGQVGQYF
DNA: TGTGCCTGGAGTGTACCAAGGACTAGCGGGCAGGTAGGGCAGTACTTT

size: NA
D: TRBD2
length: 19
J: TRBJ2-1
V: TRBV2
CDR3: CASSESAFRLASPYNEQFF
DNA: TGTGCCAGCAGTGAGTCTGCTTTCAGACTAGCGAGCCCCTACAATGAGCAGTTCTTC

size: few
D: NA
length: 12
J: TRBJ2-1
V: TRBV10-1
CDR3: CASSEGHNEQFF
DNA: TGCGCCAGCAGTGAGGGGCACAATGAGCAGTTCTTC

size: few
D: NA
length: 13
J: TRBJ1-2
V: TRBV5-6
CDR3: CASSTGFNYGYTF
DNA: TGTGCCAGCAGCACAGGGTTTAACTATGGCTACACCTTC

size: NA
D: NA
length: 12
J: TRBJ1-4
V: TRBV7-2
CDR3: CASSPGSSRLFF
DNA: TGTGCCAGCAGCCCGGGGAGCTCTAGACTGTTTTTT

size: few
D: TRBD1
length: 15
J: TRBJ1-6
V: TRBV10-1
CDR3: CASSGQGPDNSPLHF
DNA: TGCGCCAGCAGTGGACAGGGGCCCGATAATTCACCCCTCCACTTT

size: NA
D: NA
length: 15
J: TRBJ2-1
V: TRBV18
CDR3: CASSPIWGGPNEQFF
DNA: TGTGCCAGCTCACCGATCTGGGGGGGGCCTAATGAGCAGTTCTTC

size: NA
D: NA
length: 13
J: TRBJ1-2
V: TRBV9
CDR3: CASSVGQAGGYTF
DNA: TGTGCCAGCAGCGTAGGACAGGCCGGAGGCTACACCTTC

size: few
D: TRBD1
length: 16
J: TRBJ2-7
V: TRBV18
CDR3: CASSAGQGFGTYEQYF
DNA: TGTGCCAGCTCAGCCGGACAGGGGTTTGGTACCTACGAGCAGTACTTC

size: few
D: NA
length: 9
J: TRBJ1-2
V: TRBV7-9
CDR3: CASSDGYTF
DNA: TGTGCCAGTTCAGATGGCTACACCTTC

size: few
D: NA
length: 13
J: TRBJ2-2
V: TRBV7-2
CDR3: CASSSPKSGELFF
DNA: TGTGCCAGCAGCTCCCCTAAATCCGGGGAGCTGTTTTTT

size: few
D: NA
length: 15
J: TRBJ1-2
V: TRBV7-9
CDR3: CASSPQVGQTYGYTF
DNA: TGTGCCAGCAGCCCCCAAGTGGGGCAGACGTATGGCTACACCTTC

size: NA
D: TRBD1
length: 16
J: TRBJ2-7
V: TRBV5-4
CDR3: CASSSGAGGLAYEQYF
DNA: TGTGCCAGCTCCTCGGGGGCAGGGGGCCTAGCCTACGAGCAGTACTTC